Detailed here is one T cell receptor (beta chain). In the study's own analysis: Nucleated cell number was recorded as an estimate derived from reference gene primer amplification. Using immunoSEQ multiplex PCR, the repertoire was profiled, and TCRdb retains in-frame clones only, with some absent. V and J calls plus clone size are reproduced from that table; the DNA served to infer D and trimming. Here the sample spans 300,000 to 400,000 clones, about 90% being singletons. This sample was included in a study of blood T cell repertoires in COVID-19. Overall study: Samples of COVID-19 (acute and convalescent) were obtained from the United States, Italy and Spain. In each case, the material was cDNA or gDNA derived from T cells, B-cell-depleted T cells, or PBMCs.

The origin of this receptor is a woman aged 25 to 39 with COVID-19, enrolled during active disease. The specimen sequenced was peripheral blood.

The CDR3 here is CASSLSGLRSGNTIYF. As DNA, the CDR3 is TGTGCCAGCAGCTTATCAGGGCTCCGGTCTGGAAACACCATATATTTT. V usage is TRBV5-6 and J usage is TRBJ1-3; perhaps TRBD1 as D (5 bases). Looked up from germline, CDR1 is SGHDT and CDR2 is YYEEEE. The CDR3 is 16 amino acids. The V end was cut by 2 bases, the J end by 1 base, with 13 bases between.